This entry lists 17 T cell receptor beta chains sequenced from one sample in a study of blood T cell repertoires in COVID-19 (TCRdb year 2020). Libraries were made using the immunoSEQ multiplex PCR assay. TCRdb retrieved this table from immuneACCESS and kept in-frame rearrangements only. Not all clones are present; in checked studies, unresolved V genes account for under half, and no reason is known for the remainder. Within this sample are roughly 200,000 clones, with about 83% of them counted one time only. In total, the top ten clones hold 8.5% to 10% of the sample. The material sequenced was peripheral blood. The receptors originated from a man in his forties with active or convalescent COVID-19.

V and J are TRBV19 and TRBJ2-7; possibly TRBD2 for D (5 bases). V was clipped by 5 bases and J by 2 bases, with 13 bases between them. Germline V gives CDR1 LNHDA, CDR2 SQIVND (reference sequence). The CDR3 has 14 amino acids. The chain's CDR3 is CASSEGYPPYEQYF. The CDR3 nucleotides read TGTGCCAGTAGTGAGGGTTACCCCCCCTACGAGCAGTACTTC.

The chain uses TRBV11-3 and TRBJ2-1; 12 nucleotides agree with TRBD2. This CDR3 contains 17 residues. Germline V lookup: CDR1 SGHNT, CDR2 YENEEA. V lost 4 bases, J lost 8 bases, and 12 bases stayed unmatched. The CDR3 nucleotides are TGTGCCAGCAGCTCCTTTTCTAGCGGGGGGGCAAGGGATGAGCAGTTCTTC. It encodes CASSSFSSGGARDEQFF.

The rearrangement uses TRBV9 and TRBJ1-2; 8 bases agree with TRBD1. CDR3 size: 14 residues. J lost 1 base, V lost 4 bases, and 3 bases had no gene match. The germline gives CDR1 SGDLS, CDR2 YYNGEE. DNA of the CDR3: TGTGCCAGCAGCATCGGACAGGGTAACTATGGCTACACCTTC. It codes for CASSIGQGNYGYTF.

This chain connects TRBV4-2 to TRBJ2-5; D is perhaps TRBD2 (5 bases). This CDR3 contains 15 residues. V lost 1 base, J lost 3 bases, and 12 bases lay in between. CDR1 LGHNA and CDR2 YNFKEQ come from the germline V gene. CDR3 sequence: CASSQVGVEKETQYF. DNA of the CDR3: TGTGCCAGCAGCCAAGTCGGGGTAGAAAAAGAGACCCAGTACTTC.

This clone was recorded only once. The chain recombines TRBV9 with TRBJ2-3; 8 bases agree with TRBD2. With V trimmed by 5 bases and J by 0 bases, 5 bases remained unmatched. The germline gives CDR1 SGDLS, CDR2 YYNGEE. This CDR3 comprises 15 residues. CDR3 sequence reads: CASRAGGASTDTQYF. CDR3 DNA: TGTGCCAGCAGAGCCGGGGGGGCTAGCACAGATACGCAGTATTTT.

This clone was observed a few times. This chain links TRBV4-1 with TRBJ2-5, with 11 bases lining up with TRBD2. The V gene's germline CDR1 is MGHRA and CDR2 YSYEKL. The CDR3 contains 16 residues. V shed 0 bases and J 5 bases; nucleotides not matched to a gene: 5. The CDR3 is CASSQDLAGGQETQYF. CDR3 DNA: TGCGCCAGCAGCCAAGACTTAGCGGGGGGGCAGGAGACCCAGTACTTC.

This clone was counted a single time. J is TRBJ2-3 and V is TRBV24-1; D unresolved. Germline V lookup: CDR1 KGHDR, CDR2 SFDVKD. This CDR3 is 14 amino acids long. V was trimmed by 2 bases and J by 2 bases, leaving 7 bases between them. The CDR3 is CATSDSEHTDTQYF. DNA for the CDR3: TGTGCCACCAGTGATTCGGAGCACACAGATACGCAGTATTTT.

CDR3 sequence (DNA): TGTGCCTGGAGTATTGGGGACAGGGGGGTCACTGAAGCTTTCTTT. Protein product: CAWSIGDRGVTEAFF. The rearrangement uses TRBV30 and TRBJ1-1; 11 bases match TRBD1. In germline, CDR1 is GTSNPN, CDR2 SVGIG (reference sequence). The CDR3 spans 15 residues. V trimming: 2 bases; J trimming: 4 bases; junction bases outside the gene matches: 6.

The rearrangement links TRBV21-1 to TRBJ1-5. TRBV21-1 is termed a pseudogene. The CDR3 is 18 residues long. The CDR3 region is CASSKACNSGYSNQPQHF. The CDR3 DNA reads as TGTGCCAGCAGCAAAGCGTGCAACAGCGGTTATAGCAATCAGCCCCAGCATTTT.

Comment on this clone: Within the sample, other DNA sequences also encode this same CDR3. This rearrangement joins TRBV18 to TRBJ2-7; 7 bases agree with TRBD1. The CDR3 runs to 14 residues. The V segment lost 3 bases and the J segment 2 bases; nucleotides outside the gene matches: 4. Germline V gene lookup returns CDR1 KGHSH and CDR2 LQKENI. The CDR3, as DNA: TGTGCCAGCTCACCTAGACAGGGAGCCTACGAGCAGTACTTC. Protein product: CASSPRQGAYEQYF.

CDR3 DNA sequence: TGTGCCTGGAGTTCCGGGGGATCTAACTATGGCTACACCTTC. Translation gives CAWSSGGSNYGYTF. The chain combines TRBV30 with TRBJ1-2; TRBD1 might be the D (5 bases). Germline CDR1 is GTSNPN and CDR2 is SVGIG (reference sequence). Trimming took 2 bases from V and 0 from J, leaving 10 bases between them. This CDR3 has 14 residues.

This chain joins TRBV7-6 and TRBJ2-7, with D hard to call. Germline assignment: CDR1 SGHVS and CDR2 FNYEAQ. V was pared by 2 bases and J by 6 bases, with 11 bases between. The CDR3 totals 13 residues. The CDR3 DNA is TGTGCCAGCAGCTTAATAGGCGGCCCCGAGCAGTACTTC. It translates to CASSLIGGPEQYF.

This sequence joins TRBV10-3 and TRBJ2-3; D not certain. The CDR3 runs to 14 residues. V was cut by 5 bases and J by 2 bases, with 11 bases left in between. Germline V gene sequence: CDR1 ENHRY, CDR2 SYGVKD. The CDR3 spells CAISPDSYTDTQYF. The DNA for the CDR3 is TGTGCCATCAGTCCAGACTCTTACACAGATACGCAGTATTTT.

The chain is built from TRBV18 and TRBJ2-3, with 8 bases matching TRBD1. V shed 3 bases and J 4 bases; nucleotides not matched to a gene: 3. CDR1 KGHSH and CDR2 LQKENI come from the germline V gene. The CDR3 is made up of 14 amino acids. CDR3 protein: CASSPQGAPDTQYF. The CDR3 DNA sequence: TGTGCCAGCTCACCTCAGGGGGCCCCAGATACGCAGTATTTT.

The chain links TRBV19 to TRBJ2-2; TRBD1 aligns across 7 bases. The germline V gene encodes CDR1 LNHDA and CDR2 SQIVND (reference sequence). The CDR3 spans 15 residues. V gave up 5 bases and J gave up 6 bases; unmatched junction bases: 9. CDR3 loop: CASSVLGGRAGELFF. In nucleotides, the CDR3 is TGTGCCAGTAGTGTACTAGGGGGCCGGGCCGGGGAGCTGTTTTTT. The complete variable domain, with remaining parts taken from reference TRBV19 and TRBJ2-2, reads DGGITQSPKYLFRKEGQNVTLSCEQNLNHDAMYWYRQDPGQGLRLIYYSQIVNDFQKGDIAEGYSVSREKKESFPLTVTSAQKNPTAFYLCASSVLGGRAGELFFGEGSRLTVL.

The gene calls are TRBV2 and TRBJ1-1; 7 nucleotides agree with TRBD1. Germline values: CDR1 SNHLY, CDR2 FYNNEI. The CDR3 covers 15 residues. Trimming at V came to 10 bases and at J to 1 base, leaving 12 bases not matched to a gene. Here the CDR3 reads CAMTGLLSRNTEAFF. Written as DNA, the CDR3 is TGTGCCATGACAGGGTTGCTAAGTAGGAACACTGAAGCTTTCTTT.

The chain uses TRBV4-3 and TRBJ2-2; 13 bases are a match to TRBD2. Per germline, CDR1 LGHNA and CDR2 YSLEER. Trimming removed 0 bases from V and 3 bases from J; junction bases left unmatched: 4. The CDR3 covers 18 residues. CDR3 loop: CASSQEGLAGDHTGELFF. CDR3 DNA sequence: TGCGCCAGCAGCCAAGAAGGACTAGCGGGGGACCACACCGGGGAGCTGTTTTTT.